Shown below are 13 T cell receptor beta chains from a single sample sequenced in a study of regulatory T cells in long-lasting Graves disease. Time point indicated: newly diagnosed GD, antithyroid drugs for less than 3 months. The TCR library was prepared using RNA isolated from PBMCs. Relying on iRepertoire HTBI primers and Arm-PCR of CDR3 regions, the team built TCR beta libraries. From the multiplex PCR reads, TCRdb called clonotypes with MiXCR, one entry per CDR3 protein. The sample lists 580,000 or so distinct CDR3 sequences; 15% to 20% were seen once. This sample was shared with a second study, whose subject was T cells in Graves' hyperthyroidism and ophthalmopathy.

Sample: peripheral blood mononuclear cells (PBMCs), taken at new diagnosis, from a patient treated with antithyroid drugs. These receptors came from a man aged 18 to 30 with Graves disease.

The rearrangement links TRBV6-9 to TRBJ2-7, with D maybe TRBD2 (6 bases). V was pared by 3 bases and J by 3 bases, with 12 bases between. CDR3 length: 14 amino acids. Germline CDR1 reads MNHGY; CDR2 reads SVAAGI. CDR3 amino acids: CASSYGGLIYEQYF. The CDR3 DNA follows: TGTGCCAGCAGTTACGGGGGACTTATCTACGAGCAGTACTTC.

The sample holds many counts of this clonotype. The CDR3 sequence is CASGLGGRAEAFF. The DNA for the CDR3 is TGTGCTAGTGGTTTAGGGGGTAGGGCTGAAGCTTTCTTT. The chain combines TRBV12-5 with TRBJ1-1, with TRBD1 as a possible D gene (6 bases). Trimming took 3 bases from V and 6 from J, leaving 11 bases between them. CDR3 length: 13 residues. Germline assignment: CDR1 LGHNT and CDR2 FRNRAP.

This clonotype was observed a handful of times. The chain joins TRBV6-2 or TRBV6-3 to TRBJ2-6; D gene uncertain. The germline V gene has CDR1 MNHEY and CDR2 SVGEGT. This CDR3 spans 16 amino acids. Trimming cost V 5 bases and J 0 bases, with 11 bases left between them. In DNA, the CDR3 is TGTGCCAGCAGTCGAGACGGAAGCTCTGGGGCCAACGTCCTGACTTTC. It translates to CASSRDGSSGANVLTF.

The chain links TRBV6-5 to TRBJ2-2, with D perhaps TRBD1 (5 bases). Germline V CDR1 and CDR2: MNHEY, SVGAGI. Trimming took 0 bases from V and 4 from J, leaving 9 bases between them. This CDR3 spans 15 amino acids. The CDR3: CASSYSTGATGELFF. For the CDR3, the DNA is TGTGCCAGCAGTTACTCAACTGGGGCCACCGGGGAGCTGTTTTTT.

This clonotype has ten or more counts. The chain has TRBV2 and TRBJ1-2; D unclear. CDR1 and CDR2 from the germline V gene are SNHLY and FYNNEI. Trimming cost V 4 bases and J 4 bases, with 16 bases left between them. The CDR3 covers 15 residues. The CDR3 nucleotides read TGTGCCAGCAGTGCGGCTCTCGCAGGTGGCTATGGCTACACCTTC. Its protein product is CASSAALAGGYGYTF. Using reference TRBV2 and TRBJ1-2 for the parts outside the CDR3, the full variable domain is EPEVTQTPSHQVTQMGQEVILRCVPISNHLYFYWYRQILGQKVEFLVSFYNNEISEKSEIFDDQFSVERPDGSNFTLKIRSTKLEDSAMYFCASSAALAGGYGYTFGSGTRLTVV.

This clonotype was seen at least ten times. This sequence joins TRBV12-3 or TRBV12-4 and TRBJ1-1; 10 positions agree with TRBD1. The V and J ends lost 6 bases and 5 bases, in that order; junction bases with no gene match: 6. The CDR3 has 14 amino acids. CDR3 protein: CASRTGGTGTEAFF. The CDR3 nucleotides read TGTGCCAGCAGGACAGGGGGCACTGGGACTGAAGCTTTCTTT.

This clonotype was seen many times. The V call is TRBV6-2 or TRBV6-3, the J call TRBJ1-1; D unresolved. V shed 6 bases and J shed 0 bases, with 14 bases lying between them. This CDR3 has 15 amino acids. Germline loops: CDR1 MNHEY, CDR2 SVGEGT. CDR3 nucleotide sequence: TGTGCCAGCAGGGAAGGGCTCGGGTTGAACACTGAAGCTTTCTTT. Its protein product is CASREGLGLNTEAFF.

This clonotype occurred many times. V is TRBV7-9 and J is TRBJ2-4, with a tentative D call TRBD1 (5 bases). Germline-derived CDR1 and CDR2 are SEHNR and FQNEAQ (reference sequence). Trimming stripped 5 bases from V and 1 base from J, with 9 bases between. This CDR3 spans 14 amino acids. CDR3: CASSPQDAKNIQYF. The CDR3 nucleotides read TGTGCCAGCAGCCCACAGGATGCCAAAAACATTCAGTACTTC.

Many counts were recorded for this clonotype. The rearrangement joins TRBV9 to TRBJ2-1; 9 bases line up with TRBD1. The CDR3 is 16 amino acids. J was trimmed by 6 bases and V by 3 bases; bases with no gene match: 10. Looked up from germline, CDR1 is SGDLS and CDR2 is YYNGEE. This CDR3 is CASSGQSGTGPNEQFF. In DNA form, the CDR3 reads TGTGCCAGCAGCGGACAATCCGGGACAGGGCCCAATGAGCAGTTCTTC.

This clonotype appeared many times. The chain links TRBV28 to TRBJ1-5; D gene uncertain. The CDR3 sequence is 14 residues long. Germline CDR1 reads MDHEN; CDR2 reads SYDVKM. The germline V and J ends were trimmed by 9 bases and 3 bases, with 15 bases remaining between them. The chain's CDR3 is CASWTPDLNQPQHF. The CDR3 nucleotides read TGTGCCAGTTGGACGCCAGACCTCAATCAGCCCCAGCATTTT. The full variable domain, rest sourced from reference TRBV28 and TRBJ1-5, is DVKVTQSSRYLVKRTGEKVFLECVQDMDHENMFWYRQDPGLGLRLIYFSYDVKMKEKGDIPEGYSVSREKKERFSLILESASTNQTSMYLCASWTPDLNQPQHFGDGTRLSIL.

This clonotype was counted between two and nine times. The chain joins TRBV6-2 or TRBV6-3 to TRBJ2-7, with D tentatively TRBD2 (5 bases). The CDR3 consists of 12 residues. Germline V gene sequence: CDR1 MNHEY, CDR2 SVGEGT. Trimming took off 7 bases at V and 3 bases at J, with 10 bases between the two ends. DNA of the CDR3: TGTGCCAGCATCGGACTGAACTACGAGCAGTACTTC. This codes for CASIGLNYEQYF.

This clonotype was observed a few times. This rearrangement joins TRBV6-1 to TRBJ2-7, with D possibly being TRBD2 (6 bases). The CDR3 has 15 amino acids. Germline V CDR1 and CDR2: MNHNS, SASEGT. Trimming removed 5 bases from V and 4 bases from J, with 18 bases in between. CDR3 loop: CASSIRGGNKYEQYF. The CDR3 DNA reads TGTGCCAGCAGTATAAGGGGCGGGAACAAGTACGAGCAGTACTTC.

V usage is TRBV7-3 and J usage is TRBJ2-2; 9 positions agree with TRBD1. V lost 5 bases to trimming and J lost 0 bases; unmatched junction nucleotides: 7. The germline V gene encodes CDR1 SGHTA and CDR2 FQGTGA. The CDR3 extends over 17 amino acids. CDR3 loop: CASSTTRQGANTGELFF. Here the CDR3 DNA reads TGTGCCAGCAGCACCACCCGACAGGGGGCGAACACCGGGGAGCTGTTTTTT.